The rows below give T cell receptor beta chains drawn from one sample of a study of cytotoxic CD8 clonotypes in ibrutinib-treated CLL. The assay was immunoSEQ multiplex PCR, and TCRdb's table has in-frame clones only and misses some. This table holds more than 110,000 clones, approximately 90% found once. Sequenced here: PBMCs, sampled after 12 months of ibrutinib treatment. The receptors were sampled from a human donor with chronic lymphocytic leukemia. The CDR3 runs from the conserved cysteine through the conserved F or W. D genes are given only for firm matches. Size is stated for part of the rows, as once, few or many counts, or as a class when the clone is expanded.

NA,NA,TRBJ2-3,TRBV5-4,TGTGCCAGCAGCTTGGCGGCGGAGGGGTTGGGCACAGATACGCAGTATTTT,CASSLAAEGLGTDTQYF
NA,NA,TRBJ1-4,TRBV28,TGTGCCAGCAGTCGGGCGACAACTAATGAAAAACTGTTTTTT,CASSRATTNEKLFF
NA,TRBD1,TRBJ1-2,TRBV28,TGTGCCAGCAGTTGGGGGACAGGGGTTGGCTACACCTTC,CASSWGTGVGYTF
NA,NA,TRBJ2-7,TRBV27,TGTGCCAGCAGTTTATTGGGGACCCCCTTGGGTCTCTACGAGCAGTACTTC,CASSLLGTPLGLYEQYF
once,NA,TRBJ2-7,TRBV7-2,TGTGCCAGCAGCTTAATCCCGAGGCACTCCTACGAGCAGTACTTC,CASSLIPRHSYEQYF
NA,NA,TRBJ2-7,TRBV6-5,TGTGCCAGCAGTCGAGGCGGGACTTTATCCTACGAGCAGTACTTC,CASSRGGTLSYEQYF
NA,NA,TRBJ2-7,TRBV28,TGTGCCAGCAGTTCATCCTACGAGCAGTACTTC,CASSSSYEQYF
NA,NA,TRBJ1-5,TRBV7-8,TGTGCCAGCAGTCTAGGGGTTACCGGTCAGCCCCAGCATTTT,CASSLGVTGQPQHF
NA,TRBD2,TRBJ2-7,TRBV28,TGTGCCAGCAGTTCTAGCGGGAAGAGTCATTACGAGCAGTACTTC,CASSSSGKSHYEQYF
NA,NA,TRBJ2-7,TRBV7-9,TGTGCCAGCAGCTTAGATTCAGGGAACCACGAGCAGTACTTC,CASSLDSGNHEQYF
NA,NA,TRBJ2-7,TRBV15,TGTGCCACCAGCTCCGGGGGCTACGAGCAGTACTTC,CATSSGGYEQYF
NA,NA,TRBJ1-1,TRBV18,TGTGCCAGCTCACCCCAGGGGAACACTGAAGCTTTCTTT,CASSPQGNTEAFF
NA,TRBD1,TRBJ2-1,TRBV4-2,TGTGCCAGCAGCCAGACTGGGACAGGCAGTATGAATGAGCAGTTCTTC,CASSQTGTGSMNEQFF
NA,TRBD1,TRBJ2-7,TRBV10-3,TGTGCCATCAGTAGGGGACAGGGGATTTACGAGCAGTACTTC,CAISRGQGIYEQYF
NA,NA,TRBJ1-1,TRBV27,TGTGCCAGCAGACGGTTGAACACTGAAGCTTTCTTT,CASRRLNTEAFF
NA,NA,TRBJ1-5,TRBV7-9,TGTGCCAGCAGCGTAAGCCCCGCCAATCAGCCCCAGCATTTT,CASSVSPANQPQHF
NA,NA,TRBJ1-4,TRBV4-2,TGTGCCAGCAGCCAAGCCCAGGGACCTAATGAAAAACTGTTTTTT,CASSQAQGPNEKLFF
NA,TRBD1,TRBJ2-5,TRBV19,TGTGCCAGTAGTAGAGACAGGGATGCCCAAGAGACCCAGTACTTC,CASSRDRDAQETQYF
NA,NA,TRBJ1-1,TRBV19,TGTGCCAGTAGTATAGGTCGAGAGAACACTGAAGCTTTCTTT,CASSIGRENTEAFF
NA,NA,TRBJ1-1,TRBV9,TGTGCCAGCAGCCCGCGGGGGGTCAGCACTGAAGCTTTCTTT,CASSPRGVSTEAFF
NA,TRBD2,TRBJ2-3,TRBV28,TGTGCCACCAACACTGGGACTACCCCAGATACGCAGTATTTT,CATNTGTTPDTQYF
NA,NA,TRBJ2-6,TRBV7-3,TGTGCCAGCAGCTTGGGAGGAGGGGCCAACGTCCTGACTTTC,CASSLGGGANVLTF
NA,NA,TRBJ2-7,TRBV2,TGTGCCAGCAGTGAAAGTAGGGTCCGCTACGAGCAGTACTTC,CASSESRVRYEQYF
few,TRBD1,TRBJ2-3,TRBV28,TGTGCCAGCCATGGAAGAAAGGGGGCGTACACCCTGGTAGATACGCAGTATTTT,CASHGRKGAYTLVDTQYF
NA,NA,TRBJ2-7,TRBV9,TGTGCCAGCAGCCCTCAAGCGGGCTTAAGCTCCTACGAGCAGTACTTC,CASSPQAGLSSYEQYF
NA,NA,TRBJ2-7,TRBV28,TGTGCCAGCAGTCTACAGGGATTCGGCTACGAGCAGTACTTC,CASSLQGFGYEQYF
NA,NA,TRBJ1-4,TRBV14,TGTGCCAGCAGCCAGGTACAGGGAGGAGATGAAAAACTGTTTTTT,CASSQVQGGDEKLFF
NA,NA,TRBJ2-5,TRBV6-5,TGTGCCAGCAGTTACAACCCTGGGGGAGAGACCCAGTACTTC,CASSYNPGGETQYF
NA,NA,TRBJ2-1,TRBV15,TGTGCCACCAACCAGGGACTTAGCAATGAGCAGTTCTTC,CATNQGLSNEQFF
few,NA,TRBJ2-5,TRBV19,TGTGCCAGTAGTCCCAGGACAACACAAGAGACCCAGTACTTC,CASSPRTTQETQYF
NA,TRBD2,TRBJ2-7,TRBV2,TGTGCCAGCACCGGCGGGACTATCCCCTACGAGCAGTACTTC,CASTGGTIPYEQYF
few,NA,TRBJ2-3,TRBV7-9,TGTGCCAGCAGCTTATTTGTGGGGGATACGCAGTATTTT,CASSLFVGDTQYF
NA,NA,TRBJ2-5,TRBV18,TGTGCCAGCTCACCACCGACGGGAGCGAGGGGGGAGACCCAGTACTTC,CASSPPTGARGETQYF
NA,NA,TRBJ2-3,TRBV7-9,TGTGCCAGCAGCTTAGCCCTAGCGACAGATACGCAGTATTTT,CASSLALATDTQYF
NA,NA,TRBJ2-3,TRBV18,TGTGCCAGCTCACCACAGGTCGGTGGAGGAGATACGCAGTATTTT,CASSPQVGGGDTQYF
NA,TRBD1,TRBJ1-3,TRBV5-1,TGCGCCAGCAGCCGGGGACAGGGCTCTGGAAACACCATATATTTT,CASSRGQGSGNTIYF
NA,NA,TRBJ1-1,TRBV28,TGTGCCAGCAGTCTCACCCCGGGACTCCCTGGGAACACTGAAGCTTTCTTT,CASSLTPGLPGNTEAFF
NA,TRBD2,TRBJ2-7,TRBV30,TGTGCCTGGAGTGTAACTAGCGGGAGGGGCGAGCAGTACTTC,CAWSVTSGRGEQYF
once,TRBD2,TRBJ2-2,TRBV7-2,TGTGCCAGCAGCTCCGGACTAGCGGCCAACACCGGGGAGCTGTTTTTT,CASSSGLAANTGELFF
NA,NA,TRBJ2-7,TRBV18,TGTGCCAGCTCACCAGAGACTTATTACGAGCAGTACTTC,CASSPETYYEQYF
NA,TRBD1,TRBJ2-7,TRBV27,TGTGCCAGCAGTAAACCATCCGGGACAGGAAACGAGCAGTACTTC,CASSKPSGTGNEQYF
NA,TRBD2,TRBJ2-7,TRBV30,TGTGCCTGGAGACGCGGGACTACCGAGCAGTACTTC,CAWRRGTTEQYF
NA,NA,TRBJ2-7,TRBV7-2,TGTGCCAGCAGCTTCCCTAGCGCGGGTGCCTACGAGCAGTACTTC,CASSFPSAGAYEQYF
once,NA,TRBJ1-3,TRBV27,TGTGCCAGCAGTTTTACTACCGGAAACACCATATATTTT,CASSFTTGNTIYF
NA,NA,TRBJ1-5,TRBV28,TGTGCCAGCAGTTTAGACCAAAGGGGCCGGAGAGGGGCCCAGCATTTT,CASSLDQRGRRGAQHF
NA,NA,TRBJ2-6,TRBV7-9,TGTGCCAGCAGCTCCCAGGAGGGGGACGTCCTGACTTTC,CASSSQEGDVLTF
NA,TRBD2,TRBJ2-3,TRBV28,TGTGCCAGCAGTCCCCAACTAGCGGGATCAGATACGCAGTATTTT,CASSPQLAGSDTQYF
few,NA,TRBJ2-1,TRBV9,TGTGCCAGCAGCGTAGGTTACAGTACCTCCTACAATGAGCAGTTCTTC,CASSVGYSTSYNEQFF
NA,NA,TRBJ2-3,TRBV23-1,TGCGCCAGCAGCCCGAGCCCGGCAGATACGCAGTATTTT,CASSPSPADTQYF
few,NA,TRBJ1-2,TRBV5-1,TGCGCCAGCAGCTCCCCAGAGAGTGGGGTTGGTGGCTACACCTTC,CASSSPESGVGGYTF
NA,TRBD1,TRBJ1-1,TRBV5-1,TGCGCCAGCAGCCCCCGGACAGGGTACACTGAAGCTTTCTTT,CASSPRTGYTEAFF
NA,NA,TRBJ2-1,TRBV11-2,TGTGCCAGCAGCTTAGCCACGTATTACAATGAGCAGTTCTTC,CASSLATYYNEQFF
NA,NA,TRBJ2-1,TRBV10-3,TGTGCCATCAGACCAGCGGGCTCCTACAATGAGCAGTTCTTC,CAIRPAGSYNEQFF
once,TRBD2,TRBJ2-3,TRBV6-4,TGTGCCAGCAGAAGCGGGGCCAACACAGATACGCAGTATTTT,CASRSGANTDTQYF